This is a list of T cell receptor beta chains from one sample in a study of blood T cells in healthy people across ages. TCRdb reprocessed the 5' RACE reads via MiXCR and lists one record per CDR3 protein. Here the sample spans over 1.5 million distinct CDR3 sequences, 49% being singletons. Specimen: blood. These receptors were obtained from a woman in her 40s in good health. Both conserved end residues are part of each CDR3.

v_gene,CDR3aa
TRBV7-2,CASSAARDSNEQFF
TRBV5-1,CASSPQSTNEKLFF
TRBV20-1,CSAMGRVSGNTIYF
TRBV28,CASSIGGLGTYEQYF
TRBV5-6,CASSLGGMAYNEQFF
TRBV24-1,CAVGTEAFF
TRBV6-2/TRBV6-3,CATLDGFSGANVLTF
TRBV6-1,CASSEARTANYGYTF
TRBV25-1,CASSEPAGIIETQYF
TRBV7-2,CASSLDSSSSRETQYF
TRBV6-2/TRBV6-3,CASSYLQGLSGVNVLTF
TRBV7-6,CASSLRPTDELAKNIQYF
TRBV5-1,CASSLVGTGHPMNTEAFF
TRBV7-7,CASSLAGLSGGETQYF
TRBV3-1,CASSSGPGNEQFF
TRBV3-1,CASSARVVDEQFF
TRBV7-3,CASSFDRSDTQYF
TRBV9,CASSVAQGDYEQYF
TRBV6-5,CASSYGSPGQTNQPQHF
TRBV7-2,CASSSDPGRQETQYF
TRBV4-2,CASSQEGGSRMQFF
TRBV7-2,CASSVTTGVYGYTF
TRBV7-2,CASSWAWERGTRTDTQYF
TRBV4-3,CASSQEFRTSEQFF
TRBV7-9,CASSLGSGSSTDTQYF
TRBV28,CASTRGGADYGYTF
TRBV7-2,CASSRTGLANEKLFF
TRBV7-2,CASSLDRTDTDTQYF
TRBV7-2,CASSLEDRGSYEQYF
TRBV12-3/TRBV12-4,CASSFLFGELFF
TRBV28,CASSFMTGGDNEQFF
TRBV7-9,CASTPLSTDTQYF
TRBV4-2,CASSHEATGNYGYTF
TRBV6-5,CAISLTGAGEQYF
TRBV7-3,CASSLTPLGSGANVLTF
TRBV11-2,CASSPRRDITTNEKLFF
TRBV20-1,CSATLPGANYGFTF
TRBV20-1,CSAQGTSSEQFF
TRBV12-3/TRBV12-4,CASSGTSGEVLGRETQYF
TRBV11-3,CASSFQGRTGTSEQYF
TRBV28,CASSFGILETQYF
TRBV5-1,CASSRGTGGFDTEAFF
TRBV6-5,CASSYSEQGPYGYTF